This T cell receptor (beta chain) is from a study of blood T cell repertoires in COVID-19. The data were produced by immunoSEQ multiplex PCR, yet TCRdb's version contains in-frame clones alone and is incomplete. The sample records 45,000 to 65,000 clones, 81% being singletons. The length of the CDR3 is 13 residues. After removal of 10 bases from V and 4 bases from J, the junction contained 6 bases not matched to a gene. Germline CDR1 is MNHEY and CDR2 is SVGAGI. Sequenced input: peripheral blood. The source is a woman aged 55 to 70 with acute or convalescent COVID-19. The rearrangement joins TRBV6-5 to TRBJ1-4, with 7 bases fitting TRBD1. In DNA, the CDR3 is TGTGCCATCGACAGGGCGGGTAATGAAAAACTGTTTTTT. Protein: CAIDRAGNEKLFF.